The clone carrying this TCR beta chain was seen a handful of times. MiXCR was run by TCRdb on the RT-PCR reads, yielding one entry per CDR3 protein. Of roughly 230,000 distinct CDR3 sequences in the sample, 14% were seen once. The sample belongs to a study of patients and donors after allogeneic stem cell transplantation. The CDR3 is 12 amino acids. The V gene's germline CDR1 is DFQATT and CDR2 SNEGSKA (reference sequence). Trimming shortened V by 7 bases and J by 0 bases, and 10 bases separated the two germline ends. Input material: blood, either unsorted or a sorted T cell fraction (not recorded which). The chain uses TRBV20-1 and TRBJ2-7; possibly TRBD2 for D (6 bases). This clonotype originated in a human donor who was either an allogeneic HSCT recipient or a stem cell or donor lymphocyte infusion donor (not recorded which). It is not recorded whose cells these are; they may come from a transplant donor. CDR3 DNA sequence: TGCAGTGTCTCTAGCGACTCCTACGAGCAGTACTTC. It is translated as CSVSSDSYEQYF.